One and the same sample provided the 27 T cell receptor beta chains below, sequenced in a study of blood T cells in healthy people across ages. Using a J-beta primer mix together with a sample-barcoded 5' primer, a second PCR was run for about 7 to 12 cycles. TCRdb re-derived calls from the 5' RACE reads in MiXCR, one entry per CDR3 protein. Altogether about 1.5 million distinct CDR3 sequences are present, around 40% being singletons, with the ten largest covering around 4%. The sequenced sample consisted of blood. Receptors originate from a woman in her late teens or twenties in good health.

CDR3 sequence reads: CASGGAADIQYF. The CDR3 DNA sequence: TGTGCTAGTGGAGGGGCCGCCGACATTCAGTACTTC. The chain links TRBV12-5 to TRBJ2-4, with TRBD1 as a possible D gene (5 bases). This CDR3 is built from 12 residues. Trimming stripped 6 bases from V and 8 bases from J, with 11 bases between. Per the germline V gene, CDR1 is LGHNT and CDR2 is FRNRAP.

V is TRBV20-1 and J is TRBJ2-1; perhaps TRBD1 as D (6 bases). Per the germline V gene, CDR1 is DFQATT and CDR2 is SNEGSKA (reference sequence). The CDR3 loop spans 15 amino acids. Trimming took 4 bases from V and 0 from J, leaving 13 bases between them. CDR3 amino acids: CSATQDSGSYNEQFF. The CDR3 DNA is TGCAGTGCTACCCAGGACAGCGGCTCCTACAATGAGCAGTTCTTC.

The DNA for the CDR3 is TGTGCCACCAGTGATCCCTCTCAGGCAGACCAGCCCCAGCATTTT. It translates to CATSDPSQADQPQHF. The V call is TRBV24-1, the J call TRBJ1-5; the D is unclear. The V end was cut by 3 bases, the J end by 7 bases, with 15 bases between. The germline V gene has CDR1 KGHDR and CDR2 SFDVKD. The CDR3 has 15 residues.

Note on this clonotype: The germline gene is not matched at one end of the junction; a read error may be the cause. This sequence joins TRBV20-1 and TRBJ1-5; D possibly corresponds to TRBD1 (5 bases). CDR3 length equals 14 residues. Germline CDR1 is DFQATT and CDR2 is SNEGSKA (reference sequence). This chain's CDR3 is CSAISGASNRPQHF. CDR3 DNA sequence: TGCAGTGCTATCTCCGGGGCAAGCAATCGGCCCCAGCATTTT.

This rearrangement joins TRBV6-6 to TRBJ2-7; no reliable D call. Germline loops: CDR1 MNHNY, CDR2 SVGAGI (reference sequence). V lost 2 bases and J lost 9, with 14 bases in between. This CDR3 is built from 13 residues. CDR3 in DNA: TGTGCCAGCAGTTACCCGGAACAACCATGGCAGTACTTC. This encodes CASSYPEQPWQYF.

This clonotype occurred a few times. The DNA of the CDR3 is TGTGCCAGCAGTTCCCTCTGGACAGGGGGCTTCTCGTCTGGAAACACCATATATTTT. It yields the protein CASSSLWTGGFSSGNTIYF. V gene TRBV6-5 combines with J gene TRBJ1-3, with TRBD1 matching over 11 bases. Germline V gives CDR1 MNHEY, CDR2 SVGAGI. This CDR3 is 19 amino acids long. After removal of 4 bases from V and 1 base from J, the junction contained 12 bases not matched to a gene.

There are a few counts of this clonotype. V gene TRBV7-2 combines with J gene TRBJ1-2; TRBD1 matches at 7 bases. The CDR3 extends over 15 amino acids. V dropped 3 bases and J dropped 0; count of bases not matched to a gene: 4. From germline, CDR1 is SGHTA and CDR2 FQGNSA. The DNA of the CDR3 is TGTGCCAGCAGCTTTCGGGACAGTTCTAACTATGGCTACACCTTC. Its protein product is CASSFRDSSNYGYTF.

V usage is TRBV10-3 and J usage is TRBJ1-1; D call uncertain. V dropped 5 bases and J dropped 3 bases, with 13 bases sitting between them. Germline V gene lookup returns CDR1 ENHRY and CDR2 SYGVKD. This CDR3 has 14 amino acids. CDR3 DNA: TGTGCCATCAGTATGACACTAAGGGACACTGAAGCTTTCTTT. It encodes CAISMTLRDTEAFF.

V and J are TRBV7-9 and TRBJ2-1; D remains unclear. The CDR3 covers 13 residues. The germline V gene encodes CDR1 SEHNR and CDR2 FQNEAQ (reference sequence). V was trimmed by 0 bases and J by 8 bases, leaving 8 bases between them. The CDR3 is CASSLAGQHEQFF. The CDR3 DNA reads TGTGCCAGCAGCTTAGCCGGCCAGCATGAGCAGTTCTTC.

This clonotype turned up a few times. The CDR3 DNA reads TGTGCCATCAGTGAGACTAGCGGGGGAGATCAAGAGACCCAGTACTTC. Translated, it gives CAISETSGGDQETQYF. The rearrangement links TRBV10-3 to TRBJ2-5; 11 bases fit TRBD2. CDR3 length equals 16 residues. Germline CDR1 and CDR2: ENHRY and SYGVKD. With V trimmed by 2 bases and J by 2 bases, 4 bases remained unmatched.

This clonotype was recorded a few times. The chain links TRBV20-1 to TRBJ1-2; a possible D gene is TRBD1 (6 bases). The CDR3 runs to 14 residues. V dropped 5 bases and J dropped 0 bases, with 13 bases sitting between them. In germline, CDR1 is DFQATT, CDR2 SNEGSKA (reference sequence). CDR3: CSAEGTIPNYGYTF. As DNA, the CDR3 is TGCAGTGCTGAGGGGACAATTCCTAACTATGGCTACACCTTC.

This chain connects TRBV20-1 to TRBJ1-5; D ambiguous. Germline-derived CDR1 and CDR2 are DFQATT and SNEGSKA (reference sequence). V lost 0 bases, J lost 5 bases, and 8 bases lay in between. The length of the CDR3 is 13 residues. The CDR3 region has the DNA TGCAGTGCTAGAGATGATCCGGATCAGCCCCAGCATTTT. Amino acids: CSARDDPDQPQHF.

V gene TRBV27 combines with J gene TRBJ2-3; TRBD1 matches at 9 bases. CDR1 MNHEY and CDR2 SMNVEV come from the germline V gene (reference sequence). The CDR3 spans 16 residues. V lost 0 bases to trimming and J lost 3 bases; unmatched junction nucleotides: 4. The CDR3 coding sequence is TGTGCCAGCAGTTTATCCCGGACAGGGGTGACAGATACGCAGTATTTT. Residues: CASSLSRTGVTDTQYF.

The CDR3 loop reads CASSYTGQGSETQYF. CDR3 DNA sequence: TGTGCCAGCAGCTATACGGGACAGGGTTCGGAGACCCAGTACTTC. J is TRBJ2-7 and V is TRBV11-2; 9 bases are shared with TRBD1. The end of the DNA is better explained by TRBJ2-5, so the J call may be wrong. CDR1 and CDR2 from the germline V gene are SGHAT and FQNNGV. CDR3 length equals 15 residues.

This chain links TRBV11-2 with TRBJ2-5, with 8 positions matching TRBD2. The CDR3 sequence is 15 residues long. CDR1 is SGHAT and CDR2 is FQNNGV in the germline V gene. The trim removed 5 bases at V and 4 bases at J, leaving 9 bases unmatched. This CDR3 is CASSGRTSLGETQYF. The CDR3 DNA reads TGTGCCAGCAGCGGCCGGACTAGCTTAGGAGAGACCCAGTACTTC.

The gene calls are TRBV12-3 or TRBV12-4 and TRBJ1-5; the D is unclear. V was shortened by 3 bases and J by 4 bases, with 16 bases between the two germline ends. The CDR3 is made up of 16 amino acids. The CDR3 DNA reads TGTGCCAGCAGTTTGCGGATAACTGGGGTGAATCAGCCCCAGCATTTT. Translation: CASSLRITGVNQPQHF.

The chain joins TRBV5-1 to TRBJ1-5, with a tentative D call TRBD1 (5 bases). The CDR3 totals 17 residues. Germline V gives CDR1 SGHRS, CDR2 YFSETQ. V shed 1 base and J shed 4 bases, with 18 bases lying between them. CDR3 sequence reads: CASSLNPQGAANQPQHF. The DNA of the CDR3 is TGCGCCAGCAGCTTGAACCCACAAGGGGCTGCGAATCAGCCCCAGCATTTT.

CDR3 in DNA: TGTGCCAGCATCGGATATGCCACAGATACGCAGTATTTT. Translating it yields CASIGYATDTQYF. This chain joins TRBV25-1 and TRBJ2-3; D gene uncertain. In germline, CDR1 is MGHDK, CDR2 SYGVNS. The CDR3 covers 13 residues. Trimming cost V 7 bases and J 2 bases, with 10 bases left between them.

This chain links TRBV20-1 with TRBJ1-5, with a tentative D call TRBD1 (6 bases). V was clipped by 5 bases and J by 7 bases, with 12 bases between them. Germline V gives CDR1 DFQATT, CDR2 SNEGSKA (reference sequence). The CDR3 is made up of 12 amino acids. As DNA, the CDR3 is TGCAGTGCTGGTCAGGGGAGACAGCCCCAGCATTTT. Translated: CSAGQGRQPQHF.

This clonotype showed up just a few times. This chain links TRBV20-1 with TRBJ2-7, with D unclear. Germline CDR1 DFQATT, CDR2 SNEGSKA (reference sequence). CDR3 size: 13 residues. Trimming removed 6 bases at V and 0 bases at J, with 12 bases between. Here the CDR3 reads CSAERLLSYEQYF. CDR3 in DNA: TGCAGTGCCGAGAGGTTGCTCTCCTACGAGCAGTACTTC.

The J gene is TRBJ1-2, the V gene TRBV12-5; D ambiguous. The germline V gene encodes CDR1 LGHNT and CDR2 FRNRAP. V gave up 6 bases and J gave up 4 bases, with 24 bases separating them. The CDR3 is made up of 17 amino acids. This CDR3 is CASGFDGQSLGSYGYTF. The DNA of the CDR3 is TGTGCTAGTGGCTTTGATGGGCAGTCTTTGGGGAGCTATGGCTACACCTTC.

This clonotype was observed a few times. This chain uses TRBV6-1 with TRBJ2-1, with TRBD2 as a possible D gene (6 bases). The CDR3 is 14 residues long. Trimming shortened V by 8 bases and J by 4 bases, and 15 bases separated the two germline ends. The germline CDR1 and CDR2 sequences are MNHNS and SASEGT. The CDR3 nucleotides are TGTGCCAGCTTATCGCGGGGTCGATACAATGAGCAGTTCTTC. As protein: CASLSRGRYNEQFF.

This chain connects TRBV2 to TRBJ1-1, with unresolved D. Germline V lookup: CDR1 SNHLY, CDR2 FYNNEI. The V gene lost 7 bases and the J gene lost 4 bases, with 13 bases spanning the gap. The CDR3 runs to 13 residues. This CDR3 is CASKVVVGTEAFF. The CDR3 DNA sequence: TGTGCCAGCAAAGTGGTGGTCGGCACTGAAGCTTTCTTT.

The chain employs TRBV2 and TRBJ2-2, with D uncertain. The V and J ends lost 2 bases and 5 bases respectively, with 15 bases between them. CDR1 is SNHLY and CDR2 is FYNNEI in the germline V gene. This CDR3 is 16 amino acids long. The CDR3 nucleotides are TGTGCCAGCAGTGAAAATTACCTGACGGTGACCGGGGAGCTGTTTTTT. Translated: CASSENYLTVTGELFF.

This chain joins TRBV29-1 and TRBJ2-5, with 12 nucleotides matching TRBD2. The tail of the sequence fits TRBJ2-7 better, so the J call may be wrong. The CDR3 loop spans 13 amino acids. Germline assignment: CDR1 SQVTM and CDR2 ANQGSEA. DNA for the CDR3: TGCAGCGTTGGCGCTAGCGGGAGGGACGAGCAGTACTTC. It specifies CSVGASGRDEQYF.

The J gene is TRBJ2-1, the V gene TRBV29-1, with 7 bases that match TRBD2. J gave up 9 bases and V 5 bases, and 7 bases lay outside the gene matches. This CDR3 contains 12 residues. The germline V gene encodes CDR1 SQVTM and CDR2 ANQGSEA. This CDR3 reads CSVLRSGIEQFF. As DNA, the CDR3 is TGCAGCGTTTTGAGGAGCGGGATTGAGCAGTTCTTC.

J is TRBJ2-7 and V is TRBV9; D gene unclear. V lost 0 bases and J 7 bases, leaving 14 bases between the germline ends. Germline CDR1 is SGDLS and CDR2 is YYNGEE. The CDR3 runs 14 residues. The CDR3 sequence is CASSVVTDYNEQYF. The CDR3 coding sequence is TGTGCCAGCAGCGTAGTTACTGATTACAATGAGCAGTACTTC. Full variable domain (outside the CDR3, taken from reference TRBV9 and TRBJ2-7): DSGVTQTPKHLITATGQRVTLRCSPRSGDLSVYWYQQSLDQGLQFLIQYYNGEERAKGNILERFSAQQFPDLHSELNLSSLELGDSALYFCASSVVTDYNEQYFGPGTRLTVT.